The 22 T cell receptor beta chains given below trace back to one sample, sequenced in a study of blood T cell repertoires in COVID-19. Produced via immunoSEQ multiplex PCR; TCRdb's table is partial and in-frame only. The data hold roughly 250,000 clones, with 81% observed a single time. Sequenced sample: peripheral blood. All receptors come from an older woman with active or convalescent COVID-19.

Of note for this clone: The final CDR3 position lacks the conserved phenylalanine or tryptophan, pointing to a likely read error. Because the CDR3's place on the DNA is in doubt, the DNA is left out and the CDR3 is given as listed by TCRdb. The CDR3 loop is CASSPWTSGVVL. The chain joins TRBV2 to TRBJ2-7; TRBD2, as called in the table, went unchecked against the DNA. The CDR3 is 12 amino acids in total, end residues counted. Looked up from germline, CDR1 is SNHLY and CDR2 is FYNNEI.

J is TRBJ1-4 and V is TRBV7-9, with D uncertain. Per germline, CDR1 SEHNR and CDR2 FQNEAQ (reference sequence). The CDR3 has 15 residues. The V end was cut by 2 bases, the J end by 7 bases, with 14 bases between. The CDR3 DNA reads TGTGCCAGCAGCTTATCGGGCCCCAGCGGTGAAAAACTGTTTTTT. Protein sequence: CASSLSGPSGEKLFF.

The chain links TRBV29-1 to TRBJ2-7; TRBD1 matches at 8 bases. The junction had 0 bases not matched to a gene; V was cut back by 5 bases and J by 0 bases. This CDR3 spans 12 amino acids. Germline V gives CDR1 SQVTM, CDR2 ANQGSEA. CDR3 residues: CSVQGASYEQYF. For the CDR3, the DNA is TGCAGCGTTCAGGGGGCCTCCTACGAGCAGTACTTC.

V and J are TRBV7-9 and TRBJ1-2; the D is unclear. Germline V gene lookup returns CDR1 SEHNR and CDR2 FQNEAQ (reference sequence). This CDR3 spans 15 amino acids. The ends were cut back, 5 bases at V and 4 bases at J, with 17 bases in the middle. For the CDR3, the DNA is TGTGCCAGCAGCCGCGAATTGAGGGTTGGCTATGGCTACACCTTC. Its translation is CASSRELRVGYGYTF.

Comments on this clone: Relative to the germline gene, one junction end is altered; a read error may explain this. V gene TRBV7-9 combines with J gene TRBJ2-2; 14 bases agree with TRBD2. The CDR3 totals 18 residues. In germline, CDR1 is SEHNR, CDR2 FQNEAQ (reference sequence). For the CDR3, the DNA is TGTGCCAGCAGCGTAGCGGGACTAGCGGGGGCCCGACCCGGGGAGCTGTTTTTT. Its translation: CASSVAGLAGARPGELFF.

This clone appeared a single time. The chain recombines TRBV5-6 with TRBJ1-2, with 11 bases lining up with TRBD1. This CDR3 contains 19 residues. Trimming cost V 5 bases and J 2 bases; bases outside gene matches: 17. Per the germline V gene, CDR1 is SGHDT and CDR2 is YYEEEE. CDR3 region: CASSRTGGGQGAPNYGYTF. For the CDR3, the DNA is TGTGCCAGCAGTCGGACGGGTGGTGGACAGGGGGCCCCGAACTATGGCTACACCTTC. Drawing the rest from reference TRBV5-6 and TRBJ1-2, the complete variable domain is DAGVTQSPTHLIKTRGQQVTLRCSPKSGHDTVSWYQQALGQGPQFIFQYYEEEERQRGNFPDRFSGHQFPNYSSELNVNALLLGDSALYLCASSRTGGGQGAPNYGYTFGSGTRLTVV.

This rearrangement joins TRBV7-2 to TRBJ2-5, with 11 bases that match TRBD2. The germline V gene encodes CDR1 SGHTA and CDR2 FQGNSA. The CDR3 contains 14 residues. V shed 4 bases and J 3 bases; nucleotides not matched to a gene: 1. The CDR3 is CASSSGLAEETQYF. Written as DNA, the CDR3 is TGTGCCAGCAGCTCGGGACTAGCGGAAGAGACCCAGTACTTC. Supplemented by reference TRBV7-2 and TRBJ2-5, the full variable domain reads GAGVSQSPSNKVTEKGKDVELRCDPISGHTALYWYRQSLGQGLEFLIYFQGNSAPDKSGLPSDRFSAERTGGSVSTLTIQRTQQEDSAVYLCASSSGLAEETQYFGPGTRLLVL.

There are a few counts of this clone. V is TRBV7-3 and J is TRBJ2-1, with TRBD1 matching 9 bases. The CDR3 is 21 residues long. Germline V CDR1 and CDR2: SGHTA, FQGTGA. Trimming took 2 bases from V and 6 from J; bases not matched to a gene: 23. The CDR3 region has the DNA TGTGCCAGCAGCTTATGGACCCCCCGCACGCTTTCCGGGACAGGGTCCAATGAGCAGTTCTTC. Its translation: CASSLWTPRTLSGTGSNEQFF.

The chain links TRBV18 to TRBJ1-2; D perhaps matches TRBD1 (5 bases). Trimming took 4 bases from V and 3 from J, leaving 15 bases between them. The CDR3 extends over 15 amino acids. The germline gives CDR1 KGHSH, CDR2 LQKENI. CDR3 nucleotide sequence: TGTGCCAGCTCACGGGGCGAGGGAGGAGACTATGGCTACACCTTC. Amino acid sequence: CASSRGEGGDYGYTF.

V usage is TRBV6-5 and J usage is TRBJ2-2, with a tentative D call TRBD1 (5 bases). The CDR3 contains 14 residues. Germline V lookup: CDR1 MNHEY, CDR2 SVGAGI. The V gene lost 2 bases and the J gene lost 5 bases, with 9 bases spanning the gap. CDR3 nucleotides: TGTGCCAGCAGTTACGCAGGGAAGACCGGGGAGCTGTTTTTT. Translated, it gives CASSYAGKTGELFF.

About this clone itself: Its ends do not fully match the called genes, so a read error is possible. V and J are TRBV5-4 and TRBJ1-3; D is possibly TRBD1 (6 bases). This CDR3 is 11 amino acids long. Germline V gives CDR1 SGHNT, CDR2 YYREEE (reference sequence). The CDR3 DNA sequence: TGTGCCAGCAGCCTGCCGGACAGAGGTCATTTT. Its translation: CASSLPDRGHF.

This clone has a single count. The chain carries TRBV30 and TRBJ2-2; the match to TRBD2 covers 14 bases. CDR1 is GTSNPN, CDR2 SVGIG, per germline (reference sequence). The CDR3 runs 16 residues. V gave up 3 bases and J gave up 4 bases; unmatched junction bases: 4. CDR3 DNA sequence: TGTGCCTGGAGCGATGGACTAGCGGGGGGCACCGGGGAGCTGTTTTTT. Translated: CAWSDGLAGGTGELFF.

There are many counts of this clone. The chain carries TRBV6-5 and TRBJ1-2, with TRBD1 matching 8 bases. The CDR3 is made up of 14 amino acids. The germline CDR1 and CDR2 sequences are MNHEY and SVGAGI. With V trimmed by 5 bases and J by 0 bases, 2 bases remained unmatched. Here the CDR3 DNA reads TGTGCCAGCAGTCGGGACAGGACTAACTATGGCTACACCTTC. Translated, it gives CASSRDRTNYGYTF.

The gene calls are TRBV10-3 and TRBJ1-4, with 7 bases identical to TRBD1. J gave up 7 bases and V 3 bases, and 17 bases lay outside the gene matches. The V gene's germline CDR1 is ENHRY and CDR2 SYGVKD. The CDR3 length is 18 residues. The DNA of the CDR3 is TGTGCCATCAGTGACCCCAAATTGACAGGGTCCAGCGGTGAAAAACTGTTTTTT. Translating it yields CAISDPKLTGSSGEKLFF.

This chain links TRBV5-5 with TRBJ1-2; tentatively, D is TRBD1 (5 bases). CDR3 length: 13 amino acids. V shed 3 bases and J shed 0 bases, with 6 bases lying between them. The germline V gene encodes CDR1 SGHKS and CDR2 YYEKEE (reference sequence). As DNA, the CDR3 is TGTGCCAGCAGCTCGACAGCTAACTATGGCTACACCTTC. Translating it yields CASSSTANYGYTF.

The V call is TRBV11-2, the J call TRBJ1-6, with 11 bases identical to TRBD1. Germline values: CDR1 SGHAT, CDR2 FQNNGV. V dropped 3 bases and J dropped 1; count of bases not matched to a gene: 5. The CDR3 is made up of 18 amino acids. In DNA, the CDR3 is TGTGCCAGCAGCTTGGACGGACAGGGGGCTTCCTATAATTCACCCCTCCACTTT. This translates into CASSLDGQGASYNSPLHF. The whole variable domain, remainder taken from reference TRBV11-2 and TRBJ1-6, is EAGVAQSPRYKIIEKRQSVAFWCNPISGHATLYWYQQILGQGPKLLIQFQNNGVVDDSQLPKDRFSAERLKGVDSTLKIQPAKLEDSAVYLCASSLDGQGASYNSPLHFGNGTRLTVT.

The rearrangement uses TRBV11-3 and TRBJ2-5; 7 positions agree with TRBD1. Germline lookup yields CDR1 SGHNT and CDR2 YENEEA. The CDR3 contains 15 residues. The V gene end was trimmed by 3 bases and the J gene end by 2 bases; junction bases not matched to a gene: 6. The CDR3 sequence is CASSLADRIQETQYF. CDR3 DNA: TGTGCCAGCAGCTTGGCGGACAGGATTCAAGAGACCCAGTACTTC.

V gene TRBV6-5 combines with J gene TRBJ2-7, with TRBD2 matching over 8 bases. Germline CDR1 MNHEY, CDR2 SVGAGI. There are 14 residues in the CDR3. The J segment lost 3 bases and the V segment lost 8 bases, leaving 9 bases of the junction unmatched. CDR3: CASRPGGRFYEQYF. The CDR3 coding sequence is TGTGCCAGCCGCCCGGGGGGGCGCTTCTACGAGCAGTACTTC.

This clone was seen only a few times. The J gene is TRBJ1-4, the V gene TRBV19; perhaps TRBD1 as D (6 bases). The CDR3 has 16 amino acids. Germline V gene lookup returns CDR1 LNHDA and CDR2 SQIVND (reference sequence). Trimming shortened V by 1 base and J by 0 bases, and 9 bases separated the two germline ends. The CDR3 bases are TGTGCCAGTAGTATAGGGACAGTGACAACTAATGAAAAACTGTTTTTT. Its protein product is CASSIGTVTTNEKLFF.

The gene calls are TRBV18 and TRBJ2-7; the D is unclear. The V and J ends lost 6 bases and 2 bases respectively, with 14 bases between them. The CDR3 runs to 14 residues. CDR1 KGHSH and CDR2 LQKENI come from the germline V gene. The CDR3 nucleotides read TGTGCCAGCTCCCCTTCTCAGATAACCTACGAGCAGTACTTC. Protein: CASSPSQITYEQYF.

The chain links TRBV7-8 to TRBJ1-1, with D tentatively TRBD1 (6 bases). Germline V CDR1 and CDR2: SGHVS, FQNEAQ. Trimming took 5 bases from V and 0 from J, leaving 13 bases between them. The CDR3 contains 15 residues. The CDR3 DNA follows: TGTGCCAGCAGCATAAAGGACAGACTGAACACTGAAGCTTTCTTT. Amino acids: CASSIKDRLNTEAFF.

Here the CDR3 DNA reads TGTGCTAGTGGACGGACAGGGGCCCGGGAACTCAATTCCTACGAGCAGTACTTC. It encodes CASGRTGARELNSYEQYF. The chain links TRBV12-5 to TRBJ2-7, with TRBD1 identical over 9 bases. After removal of 6 bases from V and 1 base from J, the junction contained 16 bases not matched to a gene. The CDR3 has 18 residues. CDR1 and CDR2 from the germline V gene are LGHNT and FRNRAP. The full variable domain, with the rest looked up from reference TRBV12-5 and TRBJ2-7, is DARVTQTPRHKVTEMGQEVTMRCQPILGHNTVFWYRQTMMQGLELLAYFRNRAPLDDSGMPKDRFSAEMPDATLATLKIQPSEPRDSAVYFCASGRTGARELNSYEQYFGPGTRLTVT.